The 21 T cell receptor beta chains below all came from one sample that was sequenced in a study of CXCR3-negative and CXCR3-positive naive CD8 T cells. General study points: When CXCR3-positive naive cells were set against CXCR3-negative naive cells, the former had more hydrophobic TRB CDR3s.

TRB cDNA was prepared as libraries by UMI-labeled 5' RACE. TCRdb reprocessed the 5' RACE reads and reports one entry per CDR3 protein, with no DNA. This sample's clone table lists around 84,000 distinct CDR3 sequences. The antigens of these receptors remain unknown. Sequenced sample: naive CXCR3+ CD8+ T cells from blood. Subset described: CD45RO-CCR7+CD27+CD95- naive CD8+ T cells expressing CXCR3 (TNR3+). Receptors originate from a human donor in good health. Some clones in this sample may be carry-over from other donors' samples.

The CDR3 sequence: CSARPSQVDTDTQYF. The chain has TRBV20-1 and TRBJ2-3; without DNA, the TCRdb call of TRBD2 cannot be checked. There are 15 residues in the CDR3. The V gene's germline CDR1 is DFQATT and CDR2 SNEGSKA (reference sequence).

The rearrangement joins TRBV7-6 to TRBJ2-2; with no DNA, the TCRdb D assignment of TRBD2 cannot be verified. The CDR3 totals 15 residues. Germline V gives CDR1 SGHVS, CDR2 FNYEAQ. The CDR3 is CASTGGTANTGELFF.

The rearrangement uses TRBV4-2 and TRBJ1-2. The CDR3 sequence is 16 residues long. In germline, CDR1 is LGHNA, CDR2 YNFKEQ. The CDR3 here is CASSQDQGRIIYGYTF.

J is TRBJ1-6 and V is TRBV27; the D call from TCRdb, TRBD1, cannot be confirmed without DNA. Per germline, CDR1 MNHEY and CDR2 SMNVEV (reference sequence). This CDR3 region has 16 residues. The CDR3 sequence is CASTPDRSLYDSPLHF.

CDR3 amino acids: CASSFDSPSTDTQYF. The rearrangement uses TRBV28 and TRBJ2-3; no DNA is available, so the TRBD1 call from TCRdb remains unchecked. Germline CDR1 reads MDHEN; CDR2 reads SYDVKM. The CDR3 length is 15 residues. Full variable domain (remainder filled in from reference TRBV28 and TRBJ2-3): DVKVTQSSRYLVKRTGEKVFLECVQDMDHENMFWYRQDPGLGLRLIYFSYDVKMKEKGDIPEGYSVSREKKERFSLILESASTNQTSMYLCASSFDSPSTDTQYFGPGTRLTVL.

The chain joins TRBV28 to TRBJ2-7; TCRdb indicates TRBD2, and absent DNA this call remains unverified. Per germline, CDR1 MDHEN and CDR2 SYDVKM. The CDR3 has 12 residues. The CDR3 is CASKRDELEQYF.

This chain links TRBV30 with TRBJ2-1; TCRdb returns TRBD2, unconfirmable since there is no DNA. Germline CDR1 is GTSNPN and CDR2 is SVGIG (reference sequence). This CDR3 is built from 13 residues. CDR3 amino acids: CAWSGTYYNEQFF.

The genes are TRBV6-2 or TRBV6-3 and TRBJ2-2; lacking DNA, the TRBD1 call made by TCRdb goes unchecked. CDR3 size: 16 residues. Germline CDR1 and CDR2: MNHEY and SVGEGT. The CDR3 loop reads CASRMSETAYVGELFF.

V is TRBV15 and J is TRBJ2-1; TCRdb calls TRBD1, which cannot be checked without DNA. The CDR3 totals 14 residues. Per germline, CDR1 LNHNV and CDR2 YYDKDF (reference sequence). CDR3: CATSVRDRGIEQFF.

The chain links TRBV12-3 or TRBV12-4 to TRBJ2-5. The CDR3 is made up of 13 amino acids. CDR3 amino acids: CASSFSNTETQYF.

CDR3 protein: CASGTGTGVYSNQPQHF. This chain joins TRBV28 and TRBJ1-5; TCRdb's assignment of TRBD1 cannot be checked, as there is no DNA. In germline, CDR1 is MDHEN, CDR2 SYDVKM. The CDR3 totals 17 residues.

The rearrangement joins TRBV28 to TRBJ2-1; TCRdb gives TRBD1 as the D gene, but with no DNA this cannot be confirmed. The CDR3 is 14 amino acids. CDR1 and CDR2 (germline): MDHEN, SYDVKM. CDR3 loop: CASSFIKQGMEQFF.

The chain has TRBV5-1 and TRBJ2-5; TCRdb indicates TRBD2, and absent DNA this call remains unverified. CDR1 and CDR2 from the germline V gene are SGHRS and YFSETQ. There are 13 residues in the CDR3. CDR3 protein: CASSGRPAETQYF.

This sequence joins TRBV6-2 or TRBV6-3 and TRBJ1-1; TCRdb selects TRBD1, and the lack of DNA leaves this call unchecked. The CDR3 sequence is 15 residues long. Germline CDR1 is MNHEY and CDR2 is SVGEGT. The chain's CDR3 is CASTKSGTANTEAFF.

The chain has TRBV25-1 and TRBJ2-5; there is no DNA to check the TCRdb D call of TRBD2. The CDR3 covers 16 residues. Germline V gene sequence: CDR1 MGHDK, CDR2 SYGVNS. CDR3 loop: CASSELGDYKQETQYF.

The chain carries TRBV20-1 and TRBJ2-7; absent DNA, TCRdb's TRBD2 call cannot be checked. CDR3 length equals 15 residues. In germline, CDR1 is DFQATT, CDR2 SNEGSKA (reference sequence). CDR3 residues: CSARENGGGWYEQYF.

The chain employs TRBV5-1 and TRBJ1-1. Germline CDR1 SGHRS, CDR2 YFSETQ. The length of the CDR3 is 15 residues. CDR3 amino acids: CASSFKGFMNTEAFF. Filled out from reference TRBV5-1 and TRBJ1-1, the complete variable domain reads KAGVTQTPRYLIKTRGQQVTLSCSPISGHRSVSWYQQTPGQGLQFLFEYFSETQRNKGNFPGRFSGRQFSNSRSEMNVSTLELGDSALYLCASSFKGFMNTEAFFGQGTRLTVV.

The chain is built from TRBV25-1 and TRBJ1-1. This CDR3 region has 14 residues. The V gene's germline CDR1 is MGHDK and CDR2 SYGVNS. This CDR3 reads CASSAGEGNTEAFF.

The CDR3 spells CASSPITESYEQYF. The chain recombines TRBV5-1 with TRBJ2-7. Germline V lookup: CDR1 SGHRS, CDR2 YFSETQ. This CDR3 comprises 14 residues.

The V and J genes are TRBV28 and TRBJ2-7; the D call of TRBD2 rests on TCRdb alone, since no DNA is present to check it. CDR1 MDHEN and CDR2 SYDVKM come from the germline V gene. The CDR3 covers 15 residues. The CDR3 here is CASSSLVGGPDEQYF.

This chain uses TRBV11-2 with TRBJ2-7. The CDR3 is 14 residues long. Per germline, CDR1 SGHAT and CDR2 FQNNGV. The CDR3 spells CASSFIRLGYEQYF.